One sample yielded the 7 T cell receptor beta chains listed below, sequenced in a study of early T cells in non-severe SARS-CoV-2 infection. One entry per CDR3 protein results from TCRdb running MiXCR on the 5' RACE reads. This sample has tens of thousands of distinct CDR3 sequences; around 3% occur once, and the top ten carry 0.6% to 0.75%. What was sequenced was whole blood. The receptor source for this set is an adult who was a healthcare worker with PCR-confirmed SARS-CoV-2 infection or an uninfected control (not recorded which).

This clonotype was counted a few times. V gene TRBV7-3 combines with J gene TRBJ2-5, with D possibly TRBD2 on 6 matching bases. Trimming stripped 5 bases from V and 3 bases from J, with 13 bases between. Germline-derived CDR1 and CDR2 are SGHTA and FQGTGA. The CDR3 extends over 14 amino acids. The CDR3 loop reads CASSGAPGEETQYF. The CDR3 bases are TGTGCCAGCAGCGGTGCCCCGGGAGAAGAGACCCAGTACTTC.

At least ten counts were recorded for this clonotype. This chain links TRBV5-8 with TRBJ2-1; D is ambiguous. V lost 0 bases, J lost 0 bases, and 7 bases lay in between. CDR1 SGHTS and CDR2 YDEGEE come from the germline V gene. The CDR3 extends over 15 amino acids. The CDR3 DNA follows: TGTGCCAGCAGCTTGGACCACCTCTCCTACAATGAGCAGTTCTTC. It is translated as CASSLDHLSYNEQFF.

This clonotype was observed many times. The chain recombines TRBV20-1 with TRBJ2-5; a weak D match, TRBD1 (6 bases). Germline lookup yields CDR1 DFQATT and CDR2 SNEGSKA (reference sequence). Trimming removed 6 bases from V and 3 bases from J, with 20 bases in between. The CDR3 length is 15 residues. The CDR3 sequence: CSASPGTAGEETQYF. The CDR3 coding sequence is TGCAGTGCCTCCCCGGGGACCGCAGGGGAAGAGACCCAGTACTTC.

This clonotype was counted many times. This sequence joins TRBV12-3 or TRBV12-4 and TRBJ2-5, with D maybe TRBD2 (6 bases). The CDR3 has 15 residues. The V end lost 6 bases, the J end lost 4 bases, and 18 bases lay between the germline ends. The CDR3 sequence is CASSPSVTRGETQYF. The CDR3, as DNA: TGTGCCAGCAGCCCTAGCGTAACCCGGGGAGAGACCCAGTACTTC.

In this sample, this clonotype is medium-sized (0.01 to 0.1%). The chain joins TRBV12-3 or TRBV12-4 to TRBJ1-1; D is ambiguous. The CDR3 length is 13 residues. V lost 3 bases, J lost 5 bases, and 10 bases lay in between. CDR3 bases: TGTGCCAGCAGTTTGGATCGCGGTACTGAAGCTTTCTTT. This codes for CASSLDRGTEAFF.

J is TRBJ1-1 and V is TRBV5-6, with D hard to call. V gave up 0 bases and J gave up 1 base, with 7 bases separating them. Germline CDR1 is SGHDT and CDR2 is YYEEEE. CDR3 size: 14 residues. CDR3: CASSLGTQNTEAFF. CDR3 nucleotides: TGTGCCAGCAGCTTGGGGACCCAGAACACTGAAGCTTTCTTT.

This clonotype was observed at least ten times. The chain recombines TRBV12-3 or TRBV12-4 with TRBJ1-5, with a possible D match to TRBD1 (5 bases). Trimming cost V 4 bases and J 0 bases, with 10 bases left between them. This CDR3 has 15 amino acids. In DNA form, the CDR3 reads TGTGCCAGCAGTTCCTGGGGGTCTAGCAATCAGCCCCAGCATTTT. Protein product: CASSSWGSSNQPQHF.